This T cell receptor beta chain derives from a study of T cells in Graves' hyperthyroidism and ophthalmopathy. This clonotype was detected only once. TCR beta CDR3 regions were amplified from RNA transcripts. Primed by the HTBI set, a first-round RT-PCR was run on the TCR CDR3. TCRdb ran MiXCR on the multiplex PCR reads and lists one entry per CDR3 protein. The sample has some 510,000 distinct CDR3 sequences; 20% to 25% are singletons. Deletions cut 6 bases from V and 6 bases from J, with 12 bases between. Germline V gene data show CDR1 as MDHEN and CDR2 as SYDVKM. The length of the CDR3 is 12 residues.

The TCR sequence derives from a man in his late teens or twenties with Graves' hyperthyroidism. Sequenced input: blood. The chain links TRBV28 to TRBJ2-7; no clear D. CDR3 sequence (DNA): TGTGCCAGCAGAGACGACGGACGCGAGCAGTACTTC. Translated, it gives CASRDDGREQYF.